This entry features one T cell receptor beta chain sequence. Its matching antigen is unknown. Building of the TCR beta libraries involved iRepertoire HTBI primers and Arm-PCR of CDR3 regions. TCRdb called the multiplex PCR reads again in MiXCR, with one record for every CDR3 protein. The sample lists 400,000 to 550,000 distinct CDR3 sequences, about 16% occurring once. This specimen comes from a study of regulatory T cells in long-lasting Graves disease. The CDR3 length is 16 residues. The V and J ends lost 4 bases and 6 bases respectively, with 19 bases between them. The germline gives CDR1 SGHTA, CDR2 FQGTGA. Findings and caveats of the study: With 2,500 to 3,500 shared public clonotypes, persistent patients exceeded new patients, who shared over 850. When disease was persistent, TRBV28, TRBJ1-2 and TRBJ2-5 were the favored segments.

Regarding time point: newly diagnosed GD, antithyroid drugs for less than 3 months. RNA extracted from PBMCs served as the sequencing template. Another study also made use of these data, one on T cells in Graves' hyperthyroidism and ophthalmopathy. That source reports: The study based diagnoses on clinical symptoms, serum thyroxine and TRAb, thyroid ultrasound and orbital computed tomography.

The sequencing here drew on peripheral blood mononuclear cells (PBMCs), taken at new diagnosis, from a patient treated with antithyroid drugs. The sequence came from a woman aged 18-29 years with Graves disease. This chain links TRBV7-3 with TRBJ2-1; D could derive from TRBD1 or TRBD2 (5 bases each). In nucleotides, the CDR3 is TGTGCCAGCAGCTCTACCCGGGACCCTGGAGGCAATGAGCAGTTCTTC. This codes for CASSSTRDPGGNEQFF.